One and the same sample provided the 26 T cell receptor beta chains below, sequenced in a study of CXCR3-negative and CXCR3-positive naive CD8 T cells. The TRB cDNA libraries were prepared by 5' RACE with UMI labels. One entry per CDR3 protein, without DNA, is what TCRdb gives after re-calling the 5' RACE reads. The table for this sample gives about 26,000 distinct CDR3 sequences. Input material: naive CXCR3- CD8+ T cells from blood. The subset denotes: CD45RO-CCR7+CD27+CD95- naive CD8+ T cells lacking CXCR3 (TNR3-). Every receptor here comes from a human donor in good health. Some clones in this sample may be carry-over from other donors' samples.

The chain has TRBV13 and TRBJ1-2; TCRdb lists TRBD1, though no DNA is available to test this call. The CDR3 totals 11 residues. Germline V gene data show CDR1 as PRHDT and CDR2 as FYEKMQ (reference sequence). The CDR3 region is CAVRADYGYTF.

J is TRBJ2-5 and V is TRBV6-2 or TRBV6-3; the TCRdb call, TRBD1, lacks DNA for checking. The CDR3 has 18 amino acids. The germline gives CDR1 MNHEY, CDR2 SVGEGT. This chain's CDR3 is CASSPIWVLTGAQETQYF.

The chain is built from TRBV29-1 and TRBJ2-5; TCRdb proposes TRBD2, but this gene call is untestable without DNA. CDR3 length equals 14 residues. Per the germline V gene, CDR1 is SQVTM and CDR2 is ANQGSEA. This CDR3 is CSVEVPSVQETQYF.

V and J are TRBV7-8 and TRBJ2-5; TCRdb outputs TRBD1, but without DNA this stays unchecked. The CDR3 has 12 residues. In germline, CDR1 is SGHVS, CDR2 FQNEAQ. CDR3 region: CASKQGVQTQYF.

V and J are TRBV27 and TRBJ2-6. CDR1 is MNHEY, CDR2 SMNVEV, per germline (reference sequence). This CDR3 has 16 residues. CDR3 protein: CASSLSSTSGANVLTF. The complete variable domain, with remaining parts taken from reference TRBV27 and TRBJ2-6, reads EAQVTQNPRYLITVTGKKLTVTCSQNMNHEYMSWYRQDPGLGLRQIYYSMNVEVTDKGDVPEGYKVSRKEKRNFPLILESPSPNQTSLYFCASSLSSTSGANVLTFGAGSRLTVL.

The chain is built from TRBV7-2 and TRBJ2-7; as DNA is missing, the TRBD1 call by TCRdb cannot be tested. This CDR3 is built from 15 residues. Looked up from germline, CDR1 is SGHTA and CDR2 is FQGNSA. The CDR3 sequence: CASSVGTEPSYEQYF.

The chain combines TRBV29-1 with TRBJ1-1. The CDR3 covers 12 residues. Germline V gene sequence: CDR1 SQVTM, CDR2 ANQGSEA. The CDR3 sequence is CSVGRMNTEAFF.

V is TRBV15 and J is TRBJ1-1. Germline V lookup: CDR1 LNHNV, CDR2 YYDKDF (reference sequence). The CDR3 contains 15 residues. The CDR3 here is CATSGPFEVGTEAFF. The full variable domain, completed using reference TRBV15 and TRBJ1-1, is DAMVIQNPRYQVTQFGKPVTLSCSQTLNHNVMYWYQQKSSQAPKLLFHYYDKDFNNEADTPDNFQSRRPNTSFCFLDIRSPGLGDTAMYLCATSGPFEVGTEAFFGQGTRLTVV.

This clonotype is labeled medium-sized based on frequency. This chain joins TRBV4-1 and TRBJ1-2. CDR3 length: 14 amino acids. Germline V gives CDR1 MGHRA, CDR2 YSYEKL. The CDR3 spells CASSEPTVNYGYTF.

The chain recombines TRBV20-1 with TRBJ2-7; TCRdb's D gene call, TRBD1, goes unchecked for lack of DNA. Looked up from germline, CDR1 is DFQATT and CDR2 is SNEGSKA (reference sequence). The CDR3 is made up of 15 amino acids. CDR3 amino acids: CSARDMDSFYDEQYF.

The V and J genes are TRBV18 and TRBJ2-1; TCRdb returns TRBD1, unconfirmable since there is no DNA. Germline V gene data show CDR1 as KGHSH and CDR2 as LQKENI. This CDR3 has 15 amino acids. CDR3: CASSPGADRDNEQFF.

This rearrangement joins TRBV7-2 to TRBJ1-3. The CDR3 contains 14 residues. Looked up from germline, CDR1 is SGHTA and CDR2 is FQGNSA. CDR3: CASSLVRAGNTIYF.

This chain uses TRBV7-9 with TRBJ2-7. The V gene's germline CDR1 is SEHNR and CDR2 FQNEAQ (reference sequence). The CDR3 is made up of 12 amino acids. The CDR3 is CASSNDWGEQYF.

CDR3 region: CASRGKVFEQYF. The chain has TRBV6-2 or TRBV6-3 and TRBJ2-7. The CDR3 runs to 12 residues. In germline, CDR1 is MNHEY, CDR2 SVGEGT.

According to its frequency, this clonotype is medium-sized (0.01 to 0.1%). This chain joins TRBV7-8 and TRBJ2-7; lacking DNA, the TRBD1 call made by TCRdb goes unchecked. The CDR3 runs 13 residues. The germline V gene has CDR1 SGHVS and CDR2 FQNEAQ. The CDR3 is CASSIGTNYEQYF.

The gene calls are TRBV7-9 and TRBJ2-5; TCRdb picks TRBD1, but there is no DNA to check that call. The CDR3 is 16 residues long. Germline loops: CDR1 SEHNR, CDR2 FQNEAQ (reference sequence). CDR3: CASSRGQKDYQETQYF.

The CDR3 reads CASRRTVDTDTQYF. The chain employs TRBV7-6 and TRBJ2-3. CDR1 and CDR2 from the germline V gene are SGHVS and FNYEAQ. The CDR3 consists of 14 residues.

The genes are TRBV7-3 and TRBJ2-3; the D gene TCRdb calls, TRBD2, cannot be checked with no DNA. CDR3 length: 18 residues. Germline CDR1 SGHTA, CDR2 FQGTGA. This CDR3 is CASSSSGGKTANTDTQYF. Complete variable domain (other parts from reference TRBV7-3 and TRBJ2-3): GAGVSQTPSNKVTEKGKYVELRCDPISGHTALYWYRQSLGQGPEFLIYFQGTGAADDSGLPNDRFFAVRPEGSVSTLKIQRTERGDSAVYLCASSSSGGKTANTDTQYFGPGTRLTVL.

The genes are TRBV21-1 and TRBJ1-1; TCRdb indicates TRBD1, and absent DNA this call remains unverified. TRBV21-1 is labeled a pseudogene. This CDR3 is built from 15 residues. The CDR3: CASSKVEGANTEAFF.

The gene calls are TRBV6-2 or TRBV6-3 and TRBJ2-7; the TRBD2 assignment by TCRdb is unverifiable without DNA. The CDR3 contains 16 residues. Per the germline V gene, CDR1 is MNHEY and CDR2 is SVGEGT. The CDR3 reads CASSYQPGLHTYEQYF.

The CDR3 sequence: CATSRDRGSGANVLTF. The V call is TRBV15, the J call TRBJ2-6; TCRdb returns TRBD1, unconfirmable since there is no DNA. The length of the CDR3 is 16 residues. Germline CDR1 and CDR2: LNHNV and YYDKDF (reference sequence).

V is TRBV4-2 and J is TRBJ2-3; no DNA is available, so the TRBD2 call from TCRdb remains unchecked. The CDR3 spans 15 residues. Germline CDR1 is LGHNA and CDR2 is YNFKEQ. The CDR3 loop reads CASTAGTSNPDTQYF.

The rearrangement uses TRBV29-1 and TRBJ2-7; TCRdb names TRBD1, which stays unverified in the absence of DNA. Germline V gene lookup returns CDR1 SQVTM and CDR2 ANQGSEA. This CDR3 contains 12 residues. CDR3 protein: CSVAAGTHEQYF.

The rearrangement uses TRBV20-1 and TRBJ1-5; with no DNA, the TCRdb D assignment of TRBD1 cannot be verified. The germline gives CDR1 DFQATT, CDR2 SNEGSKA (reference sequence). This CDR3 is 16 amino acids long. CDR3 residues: CSAGTPRAYSNQPQHF.

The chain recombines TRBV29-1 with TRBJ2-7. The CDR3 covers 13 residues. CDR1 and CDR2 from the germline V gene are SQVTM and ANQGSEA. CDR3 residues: CSVESDGSYEQYF.

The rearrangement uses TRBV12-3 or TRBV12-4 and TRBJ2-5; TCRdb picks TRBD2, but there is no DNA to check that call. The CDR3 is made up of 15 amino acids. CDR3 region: CASGRGGRMQETQYF.